The 15 T cell receptor beta chains given below trace back to one sample, sequenced in a study of T cell responses to AZD1222 COVID-19 vaccine. The assay was immunoSEQ multiplex PCR, and TCRdb's table has in-frame clones only and misses some. Here the sample spans more than 140,000 clones, approximately 95% being singletons. Sequencing was performed on peripheral blood, taken on day 0 of MenACWY control vaccination. Receptors originate from an adult in good health.

The V and J genes are TRBV2 and TRBJ2-1, with D hard to call. The ends were cut back, 6 bases at V and 7 bases at J, with 7 bases in the middle. This CDR3 contains 11 residues. The germline CDR1 and CDR2 sequences are SNHLY and FYNNEI. CDR3 protein: CASRGKNEQFF. Written as DNA, the CDR3 is TGTGCCAGCAGAGGCAAGAATGAGCAGTTCTTC.

The chain joins TRBV5-1 to TRBJ1-2; possibly TRBD1 for D (5 bases). The CDR3 runs 16 residues. Germline V CDR1 and CDR2: SGHRS, YFSETQ. Between the trimmed V and J ends, which lost 0 bases and 0 bases, there was a span of 12 bases. CDR3 DNA: TGCGCCAGCAGCTTGGGACCAGGGTTAGCTAACTATGGCTACACCTTC. Protein product: CASSLGPGLANYGYTF.

The rearrangement joins TRBV5-1 to TRBJ2-1; maybe TRBD1 (6 bases). V lost 4 bases, J lost 10 bases, and 18 bases lay in between. This CDR3 is 14 amino acids long. Germline CDR1 SGHRS, CDR2 YFSETQ. The CDR3 DNA sequence: TGCGCCAGCAGCCCACGGACAGAAGCTAACGAGCAGTTCTTC. Protein sequence: CASSPRTEANEQFF.

The gene calls are TRBV5-4 and TRBJ2-2, with 10 nucleotides matching TRBD2. The CDR3 has 18 residues. Unmatched junction bases numbered 7, after V lost 0 bases and J lost 2 bases. Germline V gene data show CDR1 as SGHNT and CDR2 as YYREEE (reference sequence). This CDR3 is CASSLGLLAGTNTGELFF. For the CDR3, the DNA is TGTGCCAGCAGCTTGGGTTTACTAGCGGGAACTAACACCGGGGAGCTGTTTTTT.

The genes are TRBV6-6 and TRBJ1-2; D is perhaps TRBD1 (5 bases). The CDR3 sequence is 15 residues long. Looked up from germline, CDR1 is MNHNY and CDR2 is SVGAGI (reference sequence). Trimming cost V 8 bases and J 2 bases, with 18 bases left between them. The CDR3 bases are TGTGCCAGCGGACCGTCCGGGACGGAGAACTATGGCTACACCTTC. It yields the protein CASGPSGTENYGYTF.

This chain connects TRBV6-5 to TRBJ1-1; a possible D gene is TRBD1 (5 bases). Between the trimmed V and J ends, which lost 7 bases and 6 bases, there was a span of 18 bases. Germline CDR1 reads MNHEY; CDR2 reads SVGAGI. This CDR3 is built from 14 residues. Here the CDR3 reads CASTSEGYVPEAFF. DNA for the CDR3: TGTGCCAGCACCTCTGAGGGGTACGTCCCTGAAGCTTTCTTT.

The V call is TRBV11-2, the J call TRBJ1-3, with 7 bases matching TRBD1. Germline V lookup: CDR1 SGHAT, CDR2 FQNNGV. The CDR3 extends over 15 amino acids. After removal of 4 bases from V and 2 bases from J, the junction contained 5 bases not matched to a gene. The CDR3: CASSSRQGAGNTIYF. In DNA, the CDR3 is TGTGCCAGCAGCTCCCGTCAGGGGGCTGGAAACACCATATATTTT. Supplemented by reference TRBV11-2 and TRBJ1-3, the full variable domain reads EAGVAQSPRYKIIEKRQSVAFWCNPISGHATLYWYQQILGQGPKLLIQFQNNGVVDDSQLPKDRFSAERLKGVDSTLKIQPAKLEDSAVYLCASSSRQGAGNTIYFGEGSWLTVV.

The CDR3 loop is CASSLGTLDTQYF. The DNA for the CDR3 is TGTGCCAGCAGCTTAGGGACCTTAGATACGCAGTATTTT. V is TRBV11-3 and J is TRBJ2-3, with D unclear. V was clipped by 1 base and J by 5 bases, with 7 bases between them. Germline V lookup: CDR1 SGHNT, CDR2 YENEEA. The CDR3 runs to 13 residues.

This clone showed up just a few times. The chain employs TRBV23-1 and TRBJ1-2; D is undetermined. TRBV23-1 is flagged as an ORF with uncertain function. The CDR3 consists of 18 residues. V was shortened by 3 bases and J by 4 bases, with 24 bases between the two germline ends. The CDR3 nucleotides read TGCGCCAGCAGTCATCTACCGGGCATGGATATGATGAGCTATGGCTACACCTTC. This sequence encodes CASSHLPGMDMMSYGYTF.

The chain couples TRBV7-3 to TRBJ1-1; D is unresolved. V lost 1 base, J lost 2 bases, and 8 bases lay in between. Germline assignment: CDR1 SGHTA and CDR2 FQGTGA. The CDR3 loop spans 14 amino acids. The CDR3 DNA reads TGTGCCAGCAGCTTAAGACATGCAAACACTGAAGCTTTCTTT. This encodes CASSLRHANTEAFF.

The chain joins TRBV4-1 to TRBJ2-1; TRBD2 matches 11 bases. The CDR3 spans 15 residues. Germline V gene sequence: CDR1 MGHRA, CDR2 YSYEKL. V was pared by 3 bases and J by 5 bases, with 3 bases of the junction left unmatched. The CDR3 reads CASSHLGLADNEQFF. The CDR3 DNA reads TGCGCCAGCAGCCACCTGGGACTAGCGGACAATGAGCAGTTCTTC.

The J gene is TRBJ1-1, the V gene TRBV12-3 or TRBV12-4, with D tentatively TRBD1 (5 bases). V lost 2 bases to trimming and J lost 11 bases, with 9 bases between them. This CDR3 is built from 11 residues. The chain's CDR3 is CASSLQGSAFF. CDR3 nucleotide sequence: TGTGCCAGCAGTTTACAGGGCTCGGCTTTCTTT.

The chain joins TRBV19 to TRBJ1-1, with 8 nucleotides matching TRBD1. V was clipped by 9 bases and J by 8 bases; unmatched bases: 5. Germline lookup yields CDR1 LNHDA and CDR2 SQIVND (reference sequence). The CDR3 consists of 11 residues. CDR3 loop: CASLQGDEAFF. The CDR3 DNA reads TGTGCCAGCCTACAGGGGGACGAAGCTTTCTTT.

The rearrangement links TRBV15 to TRBJ1-2; no definite D call. Germline V gives CDR1 LNHNV, CDR2 YYDKDF (reference sequence). This CDR3 comprises 14 residues. V was cut by 6 bases and J by 2 bases, with 13 bases left in between. This chain's CDR3 is CATRPAVVNYGYTF. The DNA of the CDR3 is TGTGCCACCAGGCCGGCAGTTGTCAACTATGGCTACACCTTC.

This chain joins TRBV2 and TRBJ2-2; 8 nucleotides match TRBD1. The trim removed 6 bases at V and 6 bases at J, leaving 6 bases unmatched. The germline CDR1 and CDR2 sequences are SNHLY and FYNNEI. The length of the CDR3 is 14 residues. The CDR3 DNA is TGTGCCAGCAGAGACAGGGGTTCACCCGGGGAGCTGTTTTTT. Translation: CASRDRGSPGELFF.